The next 5 T cell receptor beta chains were all read from a single sample in a study of CD8+ T cells in alopecia areata (dated by TCRdb to 2016 to 2018). The library was obtained by the immunoSEQ multiplex PCR assay. RNA was extracted from all samples and reverse transcribed into cDNA as template for TCR sequencing. This is the immuneACCESS table as TCRdb keeps it, with only in-frame sequences that have V and J called. A part of the clones is gone; compared with another copy, unresolved V genes explain less than half, and the rest is unexplained. This sample gives over 100,000 clones in total; more than 45% of them show up just once. The ten largest clonotypes hold roughly 0.45% of the sample. Explained via the paper, the time point label denotes: less than five weeks on oral tofacitinib. This specimen's treatment or condition label, interpreted: oral pan-JAK inhibitor, 5-10 mg twice daily. The specimen was CD4+ T cells sorted from blood, collected at week 4, from a patient treated with tofacitinib. Receptors originate from a human donor with alopecia areata.

This clone was seen a few times. The genes are TRBV7-9 and TRBJ2-1, with D tentatively TRBD1 (6 bases). From germline, CDR1 is SEHNR and CDR2 FQNEAQ (reference sequence). The V end was cut by 2 bases, the J end by 0 bases, with 11 bases between. The CDR3 contains 16 residues. The CDR3 spells CASSLQGTRSYNEQFF. For the CDR3, the DNA is TGTGCCAGCAGCTTACAGGGGACACGCTCCTACAATGAGCAGTTCTTC.

This clone has more than one count but fewer than ten. This sequence joins TRBV19 and TRBJ1-1, with D possibly being TRBD1 (5 bases). V lost 7 bases to trimming and J lost 5 bases, with 11 bases between them. Looked up from germline, CDR1 is LNHDA and CDR2 is SQIVND (reference sequence). This CDR3 region has 12 residues. The CDR3 loop reads CASTSRETEAFF. The CDR3 nucleotides read TGTGCCAGTACCAGCAGGGAAACTGAAGCTTTCTTT.

This clone was detected only a few times. The rearrangement links TRBV29-1 to TRBJ1-1; D ambiguous. Trimming stripped 6 bases from V and 0 bases from J, with 20 bases between. The germline CDR1 and CDR2 sequences are SQVTM and ANQGSEA. CDR3 length: 16 amino acids. CDR3 in DNA: TGCAGCGTCCTGGCGACCGTCTACAGAGTGAACACTGAAGCTTTCTTT. It encodes CSVLATVYRVNTEAFF.

This clone was recorded a few times. CDR3 protein: CAWGPMNTEAFF. CDR3 DNA sequence: TGTGCCTGGGGACCGATGAACACTGAAGCTTTCTTT. The chain recombines TRBV30 with TRBJ1-1; D uncertain. There are 12 residues in the CDR3. The ends were cut back, 5 bases at V and 0 bases at J, with 7 bases in the middle. In germline, CDR1 is GTSNPN, CDR2 SVGIG (reference sequence).

This clone was counted between two and nine times. CDR3 residues: CSPGMRHKEQYF. CDR3 sequence (DNA): TGCAGCCCCGGTATGAGACACAAAGAGCAGTACTTC. The rearrangement uses TRBV29-1 and TRBJ2-7; D gene ambiguous. Trimming shortened V by 8 bases and J by 7 bases, and 18 bases separated the two germline ends. This CDR3 has 12 residues. CDR1 SQVTM and CDR2 ANQGSEA come from the germline V gene.